This T cell receptor (beta chain) is drawn from a study of identical twins. Study results and caveats: Modelling approaches yielded underestimates of out-of-frame TCR alpha sharing between monozygotic twins.

Each CDR3 protein is one row after TCRdb ran MiXCR on the 5' RACE reads. The table includes nearly 900,000 distinct CDR3 sequences, approximately 13% detected once. The CDR3 runs to 17 residues. CDR1 and CDR2 from the germline V gene are SGHNT and YENEEA. The V segment lost 5 bases and the J segment 1 base; nucleotides outside the gene matches: 9. As for this clonotype: No antigen is known for it.

The same data also went into a second study, on yellow fever vaccine responses in identical twins.

The sample comprised PBMCs. The chain couples TRBV11-3 to TRBJ2-5, with 11 bases that match TRBD2. The receptor's source is a woman younger than 30 in good health. In DNA form, the CDR3 reads TGTGCCAGCAGCCAAAGGGGGGGGACTAGCGGCCAAGAGACCCAGTACTTC. Translating gives CASSQRGGTSGQETQYF.